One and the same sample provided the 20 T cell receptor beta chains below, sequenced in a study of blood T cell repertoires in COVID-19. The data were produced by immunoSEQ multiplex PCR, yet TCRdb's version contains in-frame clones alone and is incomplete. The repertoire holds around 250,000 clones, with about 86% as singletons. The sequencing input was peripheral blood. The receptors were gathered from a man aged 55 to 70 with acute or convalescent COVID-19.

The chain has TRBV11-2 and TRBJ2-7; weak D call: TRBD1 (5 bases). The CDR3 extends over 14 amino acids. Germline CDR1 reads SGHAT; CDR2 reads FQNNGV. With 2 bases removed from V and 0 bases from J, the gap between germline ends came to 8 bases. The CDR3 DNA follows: TGTGCCAGCAGCTTACAGGGCGCCTCCTACGAGCAGTACTTC. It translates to CASSLQGASYEQYF.

DNA for the CDR3: TGTGCCAGCAGTTTAGTACAGGATAATTCACCCCTCCACTTT. It codes for CASSLVQDNSPLHF. The rearrangement links TRBV28 to TRBJ1-6; D might be TRBD1 (5 bases). CDR1 is MDHEN and CDR2 is SYDVKM in the germline V gene. This CDR3 region has 14 residues. V lost 2 bases, J lost 5 bases, and 7 bases lay in between.

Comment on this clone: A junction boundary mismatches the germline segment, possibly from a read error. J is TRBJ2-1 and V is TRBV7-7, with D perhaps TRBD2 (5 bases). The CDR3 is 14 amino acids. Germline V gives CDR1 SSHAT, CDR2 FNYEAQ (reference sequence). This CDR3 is CASSEFGSSPEQFF. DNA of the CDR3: TGTGCTAGCAGCGAGTTCGGGTCTAGCCCTGAGCAGTTCTTC.

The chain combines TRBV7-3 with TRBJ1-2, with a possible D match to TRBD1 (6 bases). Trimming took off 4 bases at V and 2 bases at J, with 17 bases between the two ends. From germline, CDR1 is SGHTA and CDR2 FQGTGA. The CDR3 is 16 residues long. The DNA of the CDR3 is TGTGCCAGCAGCTCCGGCTATTCACAGGGCAACTATGGCTACACCTTC. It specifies CASSSGYSQGNYGYTF.

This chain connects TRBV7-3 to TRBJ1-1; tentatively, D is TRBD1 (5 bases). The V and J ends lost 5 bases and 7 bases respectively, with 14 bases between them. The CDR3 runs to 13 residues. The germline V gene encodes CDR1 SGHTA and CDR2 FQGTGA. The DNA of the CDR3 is TGTGCCAGCAGCCCCAAACCGACAGTTGAAGCTTTCTTT. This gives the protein CASSPKPTVEAFF. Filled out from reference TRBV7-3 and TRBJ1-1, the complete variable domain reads GAGVSQTPSNKVTEKGKYVELRCDPISGHTALYWYRQSLGQGPEFLIYFQGTGAADDSGLPNDRFFAVRPEGSVSTLKIQRTERGDSAVYLCASSPKPTVEAFFGQGTRLTVV.

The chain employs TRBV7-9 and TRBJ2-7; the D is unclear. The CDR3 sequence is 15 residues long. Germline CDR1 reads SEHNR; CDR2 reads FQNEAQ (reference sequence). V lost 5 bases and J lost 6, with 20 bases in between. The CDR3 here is CASSHRGGTVSEQYF. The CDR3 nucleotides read TGTGCCAGCAGCCATAGAGGCGGCACCGTATCCGAGCAGTACTTC.

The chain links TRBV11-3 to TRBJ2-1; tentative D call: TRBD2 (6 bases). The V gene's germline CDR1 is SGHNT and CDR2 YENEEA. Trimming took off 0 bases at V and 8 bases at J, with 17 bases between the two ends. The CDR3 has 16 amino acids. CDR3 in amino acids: CASSLDSGFGDYEQFF. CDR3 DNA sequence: TGTGCCAGCAGCTTAGATAGTGGGTTCGGGGACTATGAGCAGTTCTTC.

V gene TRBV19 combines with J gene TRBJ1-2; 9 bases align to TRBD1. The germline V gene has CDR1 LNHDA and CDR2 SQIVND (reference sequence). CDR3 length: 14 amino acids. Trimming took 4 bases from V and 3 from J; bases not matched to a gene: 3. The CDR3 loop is CASSSRTGDYGYTF. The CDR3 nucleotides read TGTGCCAGTAGTAGTCGGACAGGGGACTATGGCTACACCTTC.

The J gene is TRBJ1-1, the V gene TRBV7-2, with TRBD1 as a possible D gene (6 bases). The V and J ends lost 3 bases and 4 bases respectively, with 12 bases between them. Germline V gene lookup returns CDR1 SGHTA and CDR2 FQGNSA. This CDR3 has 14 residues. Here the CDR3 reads CASSLGASGTEAFF. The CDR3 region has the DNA TGTGCCAGCAGCTTGGGGGCATCAGGCACTGAAGCTTTCTTT.

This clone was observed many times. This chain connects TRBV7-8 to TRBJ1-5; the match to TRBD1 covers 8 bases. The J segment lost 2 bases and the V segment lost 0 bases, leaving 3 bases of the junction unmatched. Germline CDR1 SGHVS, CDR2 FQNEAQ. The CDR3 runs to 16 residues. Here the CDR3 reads CASSLALTGGNQPQHF. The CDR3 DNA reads TGTGCCAGCAGCTTAGCGCTGACAGGGGGCAATCAGCCCCAGCATTTT. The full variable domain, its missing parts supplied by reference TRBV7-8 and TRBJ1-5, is GAGVSQSPRYKVAKRGQDVALRCDPISGHVSLFWYQQALGQGPEFLTYFQNEAQLDKSGLPSDRFFAERPEGSVSTLKIQRTQQEDSAVYLCASSLALTGGNQPQHFGDGTRLSIL.

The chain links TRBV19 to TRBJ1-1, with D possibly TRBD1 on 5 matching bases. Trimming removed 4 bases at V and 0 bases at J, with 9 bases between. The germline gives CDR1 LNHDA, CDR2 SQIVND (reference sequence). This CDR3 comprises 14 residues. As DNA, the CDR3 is TGTGCCAGTAGTAAAAGGGGATTGAACACTGAAGCTTTCTTT. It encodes CASSKRGLNTEAFF.

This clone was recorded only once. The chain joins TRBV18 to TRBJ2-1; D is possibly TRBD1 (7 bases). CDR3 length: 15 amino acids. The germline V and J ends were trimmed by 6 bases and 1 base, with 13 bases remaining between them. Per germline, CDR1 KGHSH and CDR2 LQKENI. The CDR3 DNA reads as TGTGCCAGCTCCAACCAGGGGGGATCCTACAATGAGCAGTTCTTC. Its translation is CASSNQGGSYNEQFF. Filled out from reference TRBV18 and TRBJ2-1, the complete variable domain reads NAGVMQNPRHLVRRRGQEARLRCSPMKGHSHVYWYRQLPEEGLKFMVYLQKENIIDESGMPKERFSAEFPKEGPSILRIQQVVRGDSAAYFCASSNQGGSYNEQFFGPGTRLTVL.

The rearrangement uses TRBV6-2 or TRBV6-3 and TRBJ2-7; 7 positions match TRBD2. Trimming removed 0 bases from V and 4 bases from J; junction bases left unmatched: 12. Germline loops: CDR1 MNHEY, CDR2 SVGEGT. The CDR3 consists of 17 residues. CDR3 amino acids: CASSYSRSASGWYEQYF. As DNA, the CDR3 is TGTGCCAGCAGTTACTCGCGTTCGGCTAGCGGTTGGTACGAGCAGTACTTC.

The chain's CDR3 is CATTKQGAGNTIYF. In DNA, the CDR3 is TGTGCTACGACCAAGCAGGGGGCTGGAAACACCATATATTTT. This rearrangement joins TRBV12-5 to TRBJ1-3; 7 nucleotides align to TRBD1. Looked up from germline, CDR1 is LGHNT and CDR2 is FRNRAP. With V trimmed by 10 bases and J by 2 bases, 8 bases remained unmatched. The CDR3 spans 14 residues.

This CDR3 is CASRQARGDRSGNTIYF. CDR3 sequence (DNA): TGTGCCAGCAGGCAGGCGCGGGGGGATCGCTCTGGAAACACCATATATTTT. V is TRBV11-2 and J is TRBJ1-3; D possibly corresponds to TRBD1 (5 bases). The CDR3 consists of 17 residues. Germline V lookup: CDR1 SGHAT, CDR2 FQNNGV. Deletions cut 6 bases from V and 0 bases from J, with 18 bases between. The entire variable domain, with the rest obtained from reference TRBV11-2 and TRBJ1-3, is as follows: EAGVAQSPRYKIIEKRQSVAFWCNPISGHATLYWYQQILGQGPKLLIQFQNNGVVDDSQLPKDRFSAERLKGVDSTLKIQPAKLEDSAVYLCASRQARGDRSGNTIYFGEGSWLTVV.

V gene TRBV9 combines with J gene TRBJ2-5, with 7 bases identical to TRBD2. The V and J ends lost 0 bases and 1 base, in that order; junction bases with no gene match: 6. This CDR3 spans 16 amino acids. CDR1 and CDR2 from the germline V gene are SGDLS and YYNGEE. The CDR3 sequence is CASSVGRAGSQETQYF. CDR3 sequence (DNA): TGTGCCAGCAGCGTAGGTCGAGCGGGGTCCCAAGAGACCCAGTACTTC.

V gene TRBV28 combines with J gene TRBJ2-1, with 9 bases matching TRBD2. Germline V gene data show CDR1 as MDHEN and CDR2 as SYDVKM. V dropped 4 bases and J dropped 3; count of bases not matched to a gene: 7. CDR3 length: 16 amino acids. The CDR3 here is CASSSHTSGFYNEQFF. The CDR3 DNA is TGTGCCAGCAGTTCACACACTAGCGGGTTCTACAATGAGCAGTTCTTC.

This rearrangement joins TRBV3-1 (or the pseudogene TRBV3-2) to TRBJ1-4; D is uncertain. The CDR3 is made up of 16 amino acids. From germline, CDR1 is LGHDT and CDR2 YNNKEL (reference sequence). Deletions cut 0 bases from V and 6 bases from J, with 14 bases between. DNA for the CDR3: TGTGCCAGCAGCCAAGACCGTGGGCGGCGGGATGAAAAACTGTTTTTT. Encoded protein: CASSQDRGRRDEKLFF.

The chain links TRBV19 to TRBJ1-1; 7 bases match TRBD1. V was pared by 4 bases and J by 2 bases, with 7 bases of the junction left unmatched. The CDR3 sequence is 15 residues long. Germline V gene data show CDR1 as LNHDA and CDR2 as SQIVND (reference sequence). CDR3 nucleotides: TGTGCCAGTAGTACAGGGACAGAAGAAAACACTGAAGCTTTCTTT. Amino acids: CASSTGTEENTEAFF.

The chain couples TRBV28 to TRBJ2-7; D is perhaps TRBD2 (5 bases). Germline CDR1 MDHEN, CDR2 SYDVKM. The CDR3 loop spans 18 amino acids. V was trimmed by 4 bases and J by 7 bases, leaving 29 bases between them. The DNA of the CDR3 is TGTGCCAGCAGTTCTCCGGGAACACGAGAAACCCTTTTTATGGAGCAGTACTTC. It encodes CASSSPGTRETLFMEQYF. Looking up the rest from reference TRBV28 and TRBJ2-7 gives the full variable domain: DVKVTQSSRYLVKRTGEKVFLECVQDMDHENMFWYRQDPGLGLRLIYFSYDVKMKEKGDIPEGYSVSREKKERFSLILESASTNQTSMYLCASSSPGTRETLFMEQYFGPGTRLTVT.